The 3 T cell receptor beta chains given below trace back to one sample, sequenced in a study of T cell repertoires in cytomegalovirus infection. TCRdb re-called the reads with MiXCR, one entry per CDR3 protein. The sample lists 370,000 or so distinct CDR3 sequences, roughly 36% occurring once. No antigen is known for these receptors. The sequences come from cultured PBMCs, collected from culture after CMV antigen stimulation. The receptors derive from a human donor in good health (CMV status not recorded). Some clones in this sample may be carry-over from other donors' samples.

The table lists this clonotype with many counts. This chain links TRBV12-3 or TRBV12-4 with TRBJ1-4; D ambiguous. The CDR3 covers 13 residues. The V and J ends lost 3 bases and 5 bases respectively, with 7 bases between them. The CDR3 nucleotides read TGTGCCAGCAGTTTCTCAGGAAATGAAAAACTGTTTTTT. Protein product: CASSFSGNEKLFF.

In its sample, this clonotype was seen a few times. The chain is built from TRBV12-3 or TRBV12-4 and TRBJ2-2; no clear D. With 4 bases removed from V and 2 bases from J, the gap between germline ends came to 17 bases. The CDR3 runs to 17 residues. The CDR3 loop is CASSYPVPWGNTGELFF. In DNA, the CDR3 is TGTGCCAGCAGTTACCCAGTTCCTTGGGGTAACACCGGGGAGCTGTTTTTT.

The chain couples TRBV7-2 to TRBJ1-1; no reliable D call. V lost 5 bases to trimming and J lost 0 bases, with 13 bases between them. The CDR3 consists of 15 residues. Germline values: CDR1 SGHTA, CDR2 FQGNSA. The CDR3 DNA reads as TGTGCCAGCAGCGATAGAGTGGGTTTGAACACTGAAGCTTTCTTT. It specifies CASSDRVGLNTEAFF.